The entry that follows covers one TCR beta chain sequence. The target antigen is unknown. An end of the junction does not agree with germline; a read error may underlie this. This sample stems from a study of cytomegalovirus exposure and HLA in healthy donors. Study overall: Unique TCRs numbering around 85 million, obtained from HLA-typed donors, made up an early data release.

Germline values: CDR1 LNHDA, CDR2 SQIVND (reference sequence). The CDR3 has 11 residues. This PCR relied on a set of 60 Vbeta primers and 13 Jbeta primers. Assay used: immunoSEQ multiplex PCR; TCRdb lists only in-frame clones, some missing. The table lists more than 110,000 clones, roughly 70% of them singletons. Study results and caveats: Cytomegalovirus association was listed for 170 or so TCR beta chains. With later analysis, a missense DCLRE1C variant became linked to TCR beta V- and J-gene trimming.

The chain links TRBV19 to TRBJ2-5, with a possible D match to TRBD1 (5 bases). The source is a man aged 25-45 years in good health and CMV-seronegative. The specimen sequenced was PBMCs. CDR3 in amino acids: CLKGYQETQYF. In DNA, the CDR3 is TGCCTAAAGGGGTACCAAGAGACCCAGTACTTC. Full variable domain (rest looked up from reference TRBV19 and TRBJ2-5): DGGITQSPKYLFRKEGQNVTLSCEQNLNHDAMYWYRQDPGQGLRLIYYSQIVNDFQKGDIAEGYSVSREKKESFPLTVTSAQKNPTAFYLCLKGYQETQYFGPGTRLLVL.